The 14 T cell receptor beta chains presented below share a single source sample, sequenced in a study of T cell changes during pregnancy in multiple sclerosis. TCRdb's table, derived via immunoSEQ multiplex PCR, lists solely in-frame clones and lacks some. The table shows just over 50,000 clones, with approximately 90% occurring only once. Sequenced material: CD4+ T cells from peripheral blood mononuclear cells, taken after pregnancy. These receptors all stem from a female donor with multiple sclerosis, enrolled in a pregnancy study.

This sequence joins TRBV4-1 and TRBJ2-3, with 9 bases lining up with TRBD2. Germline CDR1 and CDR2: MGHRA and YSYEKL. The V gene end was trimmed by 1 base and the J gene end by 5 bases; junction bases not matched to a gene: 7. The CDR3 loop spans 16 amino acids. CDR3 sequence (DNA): TGCGCCAGCAGCCAAGCTGGCGGGGGGGTAAAAGATACGCAGTATTTT. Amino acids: CASSQAGGGVKDTQYF.

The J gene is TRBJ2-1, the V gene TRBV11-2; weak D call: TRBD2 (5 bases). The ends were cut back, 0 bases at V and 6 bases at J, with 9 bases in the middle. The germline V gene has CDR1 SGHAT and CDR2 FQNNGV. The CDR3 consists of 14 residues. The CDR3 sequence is CASSLDRTPNEQFF. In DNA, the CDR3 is TGTGCCAGCAGCTTAGATCGGACTCCCAATGAGCAGTTCTTC.

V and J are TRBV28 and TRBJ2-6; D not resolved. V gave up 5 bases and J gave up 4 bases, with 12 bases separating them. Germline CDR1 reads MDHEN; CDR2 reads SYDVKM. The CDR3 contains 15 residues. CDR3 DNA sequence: TGTGCCAGCAGTCCACCCAGGTCCGGGGCCAACGTCCTGACTTTC. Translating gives CASSPPRSGANVLTF.

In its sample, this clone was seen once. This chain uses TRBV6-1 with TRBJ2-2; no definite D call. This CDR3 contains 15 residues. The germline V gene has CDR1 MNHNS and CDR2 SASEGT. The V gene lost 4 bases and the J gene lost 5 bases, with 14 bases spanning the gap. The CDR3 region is CASSGLARGTGELFF. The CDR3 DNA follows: TGTGCCAGCAGTGGGCTGGCCCGAGGTACCGGGGAGCTGTTTTTT.

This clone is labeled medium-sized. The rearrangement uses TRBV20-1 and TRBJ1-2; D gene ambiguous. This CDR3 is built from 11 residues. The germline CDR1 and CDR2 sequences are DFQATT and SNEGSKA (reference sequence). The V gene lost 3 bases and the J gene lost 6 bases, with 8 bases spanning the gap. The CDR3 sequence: CSASAGNGYTF. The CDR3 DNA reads TGCAGTGCTAGTGCGGGGAATGGCTACACCTTC.

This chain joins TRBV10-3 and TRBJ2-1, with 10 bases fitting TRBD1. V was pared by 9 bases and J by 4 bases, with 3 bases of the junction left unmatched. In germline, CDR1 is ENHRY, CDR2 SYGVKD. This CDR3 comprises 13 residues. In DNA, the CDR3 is TGTGCCATACGGGACAGGGGATACAATGAGCAGTTCTTC. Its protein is CAIRDRGYNEQFF.

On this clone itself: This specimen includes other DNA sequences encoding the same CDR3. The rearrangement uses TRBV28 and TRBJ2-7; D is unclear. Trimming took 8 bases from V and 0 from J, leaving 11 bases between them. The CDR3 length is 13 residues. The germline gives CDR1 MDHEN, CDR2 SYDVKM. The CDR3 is CASRIDSSYEQYF. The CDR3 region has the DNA TGTGCCAGCCGTATAGATTCCTCCTACGAGCAGTACTTC.

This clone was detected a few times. This chain's CDR3 is CASSLVGRGDTEAFF. Here the CDR3 DNA reads TGCGCCAGCAGCTTGGTCGGCAGGGGGGACACTGAAGCTTTCTTT. The rearrangement joins TRBV5-1 to TRBJ1-1, with 7 bases matching TRBD1. CDR3 length: 15 residues. CDR1 is SGHRS and CDR2 is YFSETQ in the germline V gene. Trimming took 0 bases from V and 3 from J; bases not matched to a gene: 5.

The CDR3 DNA reads TGTGCTCAGAAGGGGGCAGACCAAGAGACCCAGTACTTC. Its translation is CAQKGADQETQYF. The chain couples TRBV5-4 to TRBJ2-5, with 7 bases matching TRBD1. The germline V gene encodes CDR1 SGHNT and CDR2 YYREEE (reference sequence). CDR3 length: 13 residues.

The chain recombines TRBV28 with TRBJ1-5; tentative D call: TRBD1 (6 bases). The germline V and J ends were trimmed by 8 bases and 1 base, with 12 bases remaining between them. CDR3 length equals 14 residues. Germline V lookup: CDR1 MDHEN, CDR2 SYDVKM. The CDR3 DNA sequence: TGTGCCAGCCTCTCAGGGGCAAGCAATCAGCCCCAGCATTTT. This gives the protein CASLSGASNQPQHF. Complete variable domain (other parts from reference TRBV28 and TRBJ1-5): DVKVTQSSRYLVKRTGEKVFLECVQDMDHENMFWYRQDPGLGLRLIYFSYDVKMKEKGDIPEGYSVSREKKERFSLILESASTNQTSMYLCASLSGASNQPQHFGDGTRLSIL.

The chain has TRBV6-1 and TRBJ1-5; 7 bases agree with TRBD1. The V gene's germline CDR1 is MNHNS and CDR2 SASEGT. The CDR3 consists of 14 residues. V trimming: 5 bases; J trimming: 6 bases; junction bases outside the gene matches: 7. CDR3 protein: CASSSRQGGQPQHF. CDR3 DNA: TGTGCCAGCAGTTCTAGACAGGGAGGTCAGCCCCAGCATTTT.

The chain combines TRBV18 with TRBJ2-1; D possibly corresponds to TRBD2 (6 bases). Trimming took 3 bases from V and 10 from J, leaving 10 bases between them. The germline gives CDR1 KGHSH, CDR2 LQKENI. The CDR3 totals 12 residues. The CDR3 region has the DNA TGTGCCAGCTCACCTGGGACTTCGGAGCAGTTCTTC. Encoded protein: CASSPGTSEQFF.

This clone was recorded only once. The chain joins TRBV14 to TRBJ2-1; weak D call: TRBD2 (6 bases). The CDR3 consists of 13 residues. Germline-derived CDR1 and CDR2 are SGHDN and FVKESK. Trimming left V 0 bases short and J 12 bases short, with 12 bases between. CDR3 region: CASSQDWRERQFF. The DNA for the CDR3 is TGTGCCAGCAGCCAAGATTGGAGGGAGAGGCAGTTCTTC.

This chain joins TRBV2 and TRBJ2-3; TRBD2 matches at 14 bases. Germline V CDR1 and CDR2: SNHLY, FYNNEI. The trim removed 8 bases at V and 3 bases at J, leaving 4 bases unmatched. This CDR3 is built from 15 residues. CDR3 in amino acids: CASGTSGRRTDTQYF. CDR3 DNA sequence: TGTGCCAGCGGGACTAGCGGGAGACGGACAGATACGCAGTATTTT.